One and the same sample provided the 32 T cell receptor beta chains below, sequenced in a study of response to subunit inactivated influenza vaccine. TCRdb re-called the RT-PCR reads through MiXCR, storing one row per CDR3 protein. The sample lists approximately 700,000 distinct CDR3 sequences, about 15% occurring once. The sequencing here drew on PBMCs from blood, taken 14 to 15 days before vaccination. Receptors were obtained from a man aged 50 to 60 who received an inactivated influenza vaccine.

This clonotype has more than one count but fewer than ten. CDR3 loop: CAMADTNSGANVLTF. The CDR3 region has the DNA TGTGCCATGGCGGACACAAACTCTGGGGCCAACGTCCTGACTTTC. This chain uses TRBV10-3 with TRBJ2-6, with D perhaps TRBD1 (5 bases). Trimming removed 9 bases from V and 0 bases from J, with 12 bases in between. The CDR3 loop spans 15 amino acids. The germline CDR1 and CDR2 sequences are ENHRY and SYGVKD.

The genes are TRBV24-1 and TRBJ2-5, with D possibly being TRBD2 (6 bases). Germline assignment: CDR1 KGHDR and CDR2 SFDVKD. This CDR3 has 15 residues. Trimming cost V 4 bases and J 11 bases, with 22 bases left between them. The CDR3 DNA follows: TGTGCCACCAGTGACCCCCTGGGGGGACCAAGTTCTCAGTACTTC. This gives the protein CATSDPLGGPSSQYF.

This clonotype was detected many times. The chain combines TRBV12-3 or TRBV12-4 with TRBJ1-5, with TRBD1 matching over 10 bases. V was clipped by 2 bases and J by 3 bases; unmatched bases: 19. The CDR3 is 21 amino acids. CDR3 region: CASSLLVLLRRQGANNQPQHF. CDR3 nucleotide sequence: TGTGCCAGCAGTTTACTGGTTCTACTACGTCGACAGGGGGCGAACAATCAGCCCCAGCATTTT.

In this sample, this clonotype turned up once. A much larger clone sits a single nucleotide away, making a read error possible. V gene TRBV28 combines with J gene TRBJ2-2; 10 bases match TRBD2. Germline-derived CDR1 and CDR2 are MDHEN and SYDVKM. The CDR3 covers 15 residues. The CDR3 sequence: CVSSLLAGVTGELFF. In DNA form, the CDR3 reads TGTGTCAGCAGTCTTCTAGCGGGGGTAACCGGGGAGCTGTTTTTT.

There are many counts of this clonotype. This chain links TRBV14 with TRBJ2-1; either TRBD1 or TRBD2 may fit D (5 bases each). In germline, CDR1 is SGHDN, CDR2 FVKESK. The CDR3 runs 14 residues. Trimming removed 1 base at V and 5 bases at J, with 9 bases between. The CDR3 sequence: CASSQVGRNNEQFF. CDR3 DNA sequence: TGTGCCAGCAGCCAAGTGGGACGAAACAATGAGCAGTTCTTC.

The V gene is TRBV15, the J gene TRBJ2-1; 8 bases are shared with TRBD1. CDR3 length: 16 residues. V lost 1 base and J lost 5; bases outside the gene matches: 7. CDR1 is LNHNV, CDR2 YYDKDF, per germline (reference sequence). Written as DNA, the CDR3 is TGTGCCACCAGCAGAGGAAGGACAGGGCCCAACAATGAGCAGTTCTTC. Translation gives CATSRGRTGPNNEQFF.

The J gene is TRBJ2-4, the V gene TRBV20-1, with TRBD1 as a possible D gene (6 bases). V lost 5 bases and J 0 bases, leaving 11 bases between the germline ends. Germline CDR1 DFQATT, CDR2 SNEGSKA (reference sequence). The CDR3 extends over 14 amino acids. In DNA form, the CDR3 reads TGCAGTGCTGCAGGGGTCCTAGCCAAAAACATTCAGTACTTC. Its translation: CSAAGVLAKNIQYF.

This clonotype appeared a few times. The chain carries TRBV7-9 and TRBJ1-4; 8 bases map to TRBD1. Germline trimming cut 3 bases from V and 0 bases from J; bases unmatched to any gene: 6. This CDR3 is 17 amino acids long. Germline CDR1 reads SEHNR; CDR2 reads FQNEAQ (reference sequence). The CDR3 coding sequence is TGTGCCAGCAGCTTTAAAGGACAGGGAGCAACTAATGAAAAACTGTTTTTT. Amino acids: CASSFKGQGATNEKLFF.

This clonotype was seen a few times. This chain links TRBV27 with TRBJ2-2, with TRBD2 matching 10 bases. V lost 3 bases, J lost 0 bases, and 4 bases stayed unmatched. The length of the CDR3 is 17 residues. Looked up from germline, CDR1 is MNHEY and CDR2 is SMNVEV (reference sequence). The CDR3 is CASSFIAGGPNTGELFF. CDR3 bases: TGTGCCAGCAGTTTCATAGCGGGGGGCCCGAACACCGGGGAGCTGTTTTTT.

The V gene is TRBV4-1, the J gene TRBJ2-7; D might be TRBD2 (5 bases). The CDR3 covers 15 residues. V was clipped by 3 bases and J by 2 bases, with 14 bases between them. Germline loops: CDR1 MGHRA, CDR2 YSYEKL. The CDR3 DNA reads as TGCGCCAGCAGCCATATCGGGGAAGGAGCCTACGAGCAGTACTTC. Encoded protein: CASSHIGEGAYEQYF.

This clonotype was counted a few times. The gene calls are TRBV10-3 and TRBJ2-3; D may be TRBD1 or TRBD2 (5 bases each). V was shortened by 2 bases and J by 6 bases, with 18 bases between the two germline ends. The CDR3 consists of 16 residues. Germline V gene data show CDR1 as ENHRY and CDR2 as SYGVKD. The chain's CDR3 is CAISEVGSGARDTQYF. The DNA of the CDR3 is TGTGCCATCAGTGAGGTGGGGAGTGGGGCCAGGGATACGCAGTATTTT.

V is TRBV20-1 and J is TRBJ1-1; the match to TRBD1 covers 7 bases. Germline V gives CDR1 DFQATT, CDR2 SNEGSKA (reference sequence). The CDR3 has 13 residues. Germline trimming cut 5 bases from V and 6 bases from J; bases unmatched to any gene: 9. CDR3 in DNA: TGCAGTGCTCAGGGACAGAGGGGGGCTGAAGCTTTCTTT. Translating it yields CSAQGQRGAEAFF.

This sequence joins TRBV12-3 or TRBV12-4 and TRBJ1-6, with 7 bases that match TRBD1. The trim removed 4 bases at V and 9 bases at J, leaving 9 bases unmatched. This CDR3 has 15 residues. The CDR3 nucleotides are TGTGCCAGCAGTTCAGACAGGGCCGACAGTTCACCCCTCCACTTT. Its translation: CASSSDRADSSPLHF.

This rearrangement joins TRBV3-1 to TRBJ2-1, with D unclear. The CDR3 length is 13 residues. Germline V gene sequence: CDR1 LGHDT, CDR2 YNNKEL (reference sequence). V was pared by 0 bases and J by 9 bases, with 9 bases between. The CDR3 DNA reads TGTGCCAGCAGCCAAGATAGAAGGCTTGAGCAGTTCTTC. Amino acid sequence: CASSQDRRLEQFF.

V is TRBV30 and J is TRBJ2-2; D is unresolved. This CDR3 contains 13 residues. Per the germline V gene, CDR1 is GTSNPN and CDR2 is SVGIG (reference sequence). V shed 0 bases and J shed 5 bases, with 7 bases lying between them. CDR3 sequence: CAWSVSGTGELFF. The DNA of the CDR3 is TGTGCCTGGAGTGTAAGTGGGACCGGGGAGCTGTTTTTT.

This chain connects TRBV6-5 to TRBJ2-5; 7 nucleotides match TRBD2. J gave up 5 bases and V 0 bases, and 18 bases lay outside the gene matches. The germline gives CDR1 MNHEY, CDR2 SVGAGI. This CDR3 is 19 amino acids long. DNA for the CDR3: TGTGCCAGCAGTTACTCGGGAGGGTTAGTCATAACCCGGGGGGAGACCCAGTACTTC. It codes for CASSYSGGLVITRGETQYF.

This clonotype has only a few counts. This sequence joins TRBV20-1 and TRBJ2-5; D is tentatively TRBD1 or TRBD2 (5 bases each). Germline V lookup: CDR1 DFQATT, CDR2 SNEGSKA (reference sequence). CDR3 length: 12 residues. V lost 2 bases and J 5 bases, leaving 9 bases between the germline ends. CDR3: CSARPGTETQYF. DNA of the CDR3: TGCAGTGCTAGACCGGGGACGGAGACCCAGTACTTC.

This clonotype turned up a few times. The chain couples TRBV5-4 to TRBJ2-7, with TRBD2 identical over 10 bases. The V and J ends lost 4 bases and 7 bases, in that order; junction bases with no gene match: 11. CDR3 size: 15 residues. Germline V CDR1 and CDR2: SGHNT, YYREEE (reference sequence). CDR3 DNA: TGTGCCAGCAGCCCAGGGGCTAGCGGGAGTTTTGAGCAGTACTTC. It specifies CASSPGASGSFEQYF. Drawing the rest from reference TRBV5-4 and TRBJ2-7, the complete variable domain is ETGVTQSPTHLIKTRGQQVTLRCSSQSGHNTVSWYQQALGQGPQFIFQYYREEENGRGNFPPRFSGLQFPNYSSELNVNALELDDSALYLCASSPGASGSFEQYFGPGTRLTVT.

V and J are TRBV7-9 and TRBJ2-1, with a tentative D call TRBD2 (6 bases). Trimming took 8 bases from V and 5 from J, leaving 13 bases between them. Germline loops: CDR1 SEHNR, CDR2 FQNEAQ (reference sequence). CDR3 length: 13 amino acids. The CDR3 bases are TGTGCCAGCGCATGGCGGGGAGACAATGAGCAGTTCTTC. Its protein product is CASAWRGDNEQFF.

This clonotype was seen a few times. The CDR3 is CASSPLAGGPADTQYF. CDR3 nucleotides: TGTGCCAGCAGTCCACTAGCGGGGGGGCCAGCAGATACGCAGTATTTT. The V gene is TRBV11-2, the J gene TRBJ2-3; 13 bases are shared with TRBD2. The CDR3 is 16 amino acids. In germline, CDR1 is SGHAT, CDR2 FQNNGV. Losses at the gene ends were 6 bases for V and 4 bases for J; bases not matched to a gene: 7.

In its sample, this clonotype was seen a few times. The chain joins TRBV4-1 to TRBJ1-1; D not certain. The germline V gene encodes CDR1 MGHRA and CDR2 YSYEKL. The CDR3 has 13 amino acids. Trimming took 0 bases from V and 8 from J, leaving 10 bases between them. In DNA form, the CDR3 reads TGCGCCAGCAGCCAAGAAGTGGCTGAGGAAGCTTTCTTT. Translated: CASSQEVAEEAFF.

This clonotype was picked up a small number of times. This chain joins TRBV28 and TRBJ1-5; the D is unclear. This CDR3 spans 15 amino acids. Germline CDR1 is MDHEN and CDR2 is SYDVKM. Trimming pared 6 bases from V and 7 bases from J, leaving 19 bases between. The CDR3 region has the DNA TGTGCCAGCAGACGGAGGCCTGCCGAGGTCCAGCCCCAGCATTTT. Amino acids: CASRRRPAEVQPQHF.

V gene TRBV2 combines with J gene TRBJ2-2; D perhaps matches TRBD1 (6 bases). The CDR3 has 15 residues. Germline V CDR1 and CDR2: SNHLY, FYNNEI. Deletions cut 6 bases from V and 4 bases from J, with 15 bases between. The CDR3 DNA follows: TGTGCCAGCAGGGATTTCAGGGGTAGCACCGGGGAGCTGTTTTTT. Amino acids: CASRDFRGSTGELFF. Full variable domain (outside the CDR3, taken from reference TRBV2 and TRBJ2-2): EPEVTQTPSHQVTQMGQEVILRCVPISNHLYFYWYRQILGQKVEFLVSFYNNEISEKSEIFDDQFSVERPDGSNFTLKIRSTKLEDSAMYFCASRDFRGSTGELFFGEGSRLTVL.

This clonotype was counted a single time. The chain links TRBV13 to TRBJ2-1; the D gene could be TRBD1 or TRBD2 (5 bases each). The ends were cut back, 5 bases at V and 3 bases at J, with 17 bases in the middle. CDR3 length: 16 residues. Germline-derived CDR1 and CDR2 are PRHDT and FYEKMQ (reference sequence). The CDR3 nucleotides read TGTGCCAGCAGCCCACGTAGGGGACCCGACTACAATGAGCAGTTCTTC. Residues: CASSPRRGPDYNEQFF.

The sample holds a few counts of this clonotype. The V gene is TRBV29-1, the J gene TRBJ2-2; unclear D gene. Trimming left V 6 bases short and J 1 base short, with 9 bases between. The CDR3 runs 13 residues. Per the germline V gene, CDR1 is SQVTM and CDR2 is ANQGSEA. The CDR3 region has the DNA TGCAGCGTACCCCCCCGGAACACCGGGGAGCTGTTTTTT. As protein: CSVPPRNTGELFF.

There are a few counts of this clonotype. The rearrangement uses TRBV3-1 and TRBJ1-2; D uncertain. V gave up 4 bases and J gave up 1 base, with 10 bases separating them. The CDR3 runs 14 residues. Germline V gene sequence: CDR1 LGHDT, CDR2 YNNKEL (reference sequence). The CDR3 loop reads CASSPGEGNYGYTF. CDR3 bases: TGTGCCAGCAGCCCGGGTGAAGGTAACTATGGCTACACCTTC.

The chain links TRBV24-1 to TRBJ2-1; 9 bases map to TRBD1. CDR3 length: 14 residues. In germline, CDR1 is KGHDR, CDR2 SFDVKD. J was trimmed by 7 bases and V by 7 bases; bases with no gene match: 7. The CDR3, as DNA: TGTGCCACCAGCCCGGGACAGGGTCTGAATGAGCAGTTCTTC. This gives the protein CATSPGQGLNEQFF.

This clonotype was counted only a few times. The chain combines TRBV20-1 with TRBJ2-1; 9 nucleotides line up with TRBD1. Germline CDR1 reads DFQATT; CDR2 reads SNEGSKA (reference sequence). This CDR3 has 19 amino acids. The J segment lost 8 bases and the V segment lost 0 bases, leaving 20 bases of the junction unmatched. In nucleotides, the CDR3 is TGCAGTGCTAGAGATTCGGGGACAGGGATGTATCTGGCGAGGGATGAGCAGTTCTTC. This codes for CSARDSGTGMYLARDEQFF.

This clonotype was observed many times. J is TRBJ1-5 and V is TRBV5-5, with D unclear. The CDR3 contains 17 residues. Germline V gene sequence: CDR1 SGHKS, CDR2 YYEKEE (reference sequence). The V end lost 4 bases, the J end lost 0 bases, and 17 bases lay between the germline ends. The CDR3 coding sequence is TGTGCCAGCAGCCCACTCGGAGGCGATGGTAGCAATCAGCCCCAGCATTTT. Amino acids: CASSPLGGDGSNQPQHF.

The genes are TRBV29-1 and TRBJ2-7, with 15 positions matching TRBD2. Germline values: CDR1 SQVTM, CDR2 ANQGSEA. V lost 0 bases, J lost 7 bases, and 1 base stayed unmatched. This CDR3 contains 14 residues. CDR3 DNA sequence: TGCAGCGTTGAAGATGGGACTAGCGGGAGGGAGCAGTACTTC. Its protein product is CSVEDGTSGREQYF.

This clonotype occurred many times. The genes are TRBV12-3 or TRBV12-4 and TRBJ2-5; the D gene is possibly TRBD1 (5 bases). There are 14 residues in the CDR3. V was clipped by 7 bases and J by 5 bases, with 17 bases between them. This CDR3 reads CASTMTVPPETQYF. The CDR3 bases are TGTGCCAGCACCATGACAGTCCCCCCGGAGACCCAGTACTTC.

This clonotype showed up just a few times. The chain recombines TRBV11-1 with TRBJ1-5; 8 bases match TRBD1. Germline V gene sequence: CDR1 SGHAT, CDR2 FQDESV (reference sequence). Trimming at V came to 3 bases and at J to 1 base, leaving 17 bases not matched to a gene. The CDR3 is made up of 20 amino acids. The CDR3, as DNA: TGTGCCAGCAGCTTTCCCCCCGACAGGGGAGCGGGAAAAAGCAATCAGCCCCAGCATTTT. Its protein product is CASSFPPDRGAGKSNQPQHF.